The sequence of this T cell receptor (beta chain) was determined in a study of T cell responses to AZD1222 COVID-19 vaccine. A note on this clone: What it binds is unknown.

Germline V CDR1 and CDR2: MNHEY, SVGAGI. This CDR3 comprises 14 residues. The V end lost 2 bases, the J end lost 1 base, and 8 bases lay between the germline ends. Researchers grouped second doses given at about 4 or about 12 weeks into one pool. The assay was immunoSEQ multiplex PCR, and TCRdb's table has in-frame clones only and misses some. This sample has fewer than 200,000 clones, with approximately 89% found just once. Overall study results and limits: The repertoires were collected only after the peak T cell response. Possibly, clonal diversity was underestimated; donors were largely white British and included more females. Spike-wide coverage was observed for vaccine-associated CD4 TCRs, with dominant responses at 160-218 and 743-854.

The source was peripheral blood, collected 28 days after the second AZD1222 dose. J is TRBJ1-1 and V is TRBV6-5; D is undetermined. The TCR comes from an adult who received the AZD1222 COVID-19 vaccine. The DNA of the CDR3 is TGTGCCAGCAGTTACGACCCTTCGAACACTGAAGCTTTCTTT. This codes for CASSYDPSNTEAFF.